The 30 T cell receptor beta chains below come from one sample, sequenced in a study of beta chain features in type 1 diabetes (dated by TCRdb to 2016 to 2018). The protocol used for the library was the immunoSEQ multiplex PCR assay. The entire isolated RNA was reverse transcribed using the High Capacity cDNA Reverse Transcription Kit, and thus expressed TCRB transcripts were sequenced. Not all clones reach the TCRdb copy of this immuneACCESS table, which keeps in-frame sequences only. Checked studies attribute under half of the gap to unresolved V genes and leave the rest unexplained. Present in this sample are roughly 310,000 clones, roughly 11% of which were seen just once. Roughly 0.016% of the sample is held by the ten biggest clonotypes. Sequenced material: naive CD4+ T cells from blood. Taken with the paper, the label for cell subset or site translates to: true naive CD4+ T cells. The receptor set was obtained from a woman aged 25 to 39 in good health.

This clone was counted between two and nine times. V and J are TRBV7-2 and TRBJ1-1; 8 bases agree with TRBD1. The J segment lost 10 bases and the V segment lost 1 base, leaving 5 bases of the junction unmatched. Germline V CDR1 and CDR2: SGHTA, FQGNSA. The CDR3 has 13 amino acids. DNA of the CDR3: TGTGCCAGCAGCTTAGTCCTGGACAGGGCAGCTTTCTTT. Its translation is CASSLVLDRAAFF.

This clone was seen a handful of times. The CDR3, as DNA: TGTGCCAGCAGCTTAGCCCCGGGACAGGGGGCAGGTGAGACCCAGTACTTC. Translated, it gives CASSLAPGQGAGETQYF. This sequence joins TRBV7-2 and TRBJ2-5, with 12 bases that match TRBD1. This CDR3 is 17 amino acids long. Germline CDR1 and CDR2: SGHTA and FQGNSA. V lost 0 bases, J lost 5 bases, and 7 bases stayed unmatched.

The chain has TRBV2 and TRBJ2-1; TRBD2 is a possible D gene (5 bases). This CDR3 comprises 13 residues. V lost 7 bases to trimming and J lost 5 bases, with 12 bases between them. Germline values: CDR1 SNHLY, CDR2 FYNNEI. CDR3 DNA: TGTGCCAGCAAGTGGCGGGTAAACAATGAGCAGTTCTTC. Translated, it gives CASKWRVNNEQFF.

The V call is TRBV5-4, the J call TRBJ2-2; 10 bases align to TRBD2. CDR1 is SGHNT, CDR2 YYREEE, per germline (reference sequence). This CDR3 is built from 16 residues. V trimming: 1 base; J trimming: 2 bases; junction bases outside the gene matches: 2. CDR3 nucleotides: TGTGCCAGCAGCTTGTCTAGCGGGAGAAACACCGGGGAGCTGTTTTTT. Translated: CASSLSSGRNTGELFF. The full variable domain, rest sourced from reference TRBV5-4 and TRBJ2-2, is ETGVTQSPTHLIKTRGQQVTLRCSSQSGHNTVSWYQQALGQGPQFIFQYYREEENGRGNFPPRFSGLQFPNYSSELNVNALELDDSALYLCASSLSSGRNTGELFFGEGSRLTVL.

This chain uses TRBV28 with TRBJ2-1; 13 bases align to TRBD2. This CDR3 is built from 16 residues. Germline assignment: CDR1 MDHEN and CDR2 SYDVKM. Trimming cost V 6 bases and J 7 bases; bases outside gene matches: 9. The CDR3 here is CASSRTSGRSRNEQFF. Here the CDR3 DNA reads TGTGCCAGCAGCCGGACTAGCGGGAGAAGTAGGAATGAGCAGTTCTTC.

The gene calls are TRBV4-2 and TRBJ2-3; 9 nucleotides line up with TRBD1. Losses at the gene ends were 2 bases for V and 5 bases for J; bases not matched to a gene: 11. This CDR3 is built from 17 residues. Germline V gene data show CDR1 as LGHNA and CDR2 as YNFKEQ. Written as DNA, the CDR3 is TGTGCCAGCAGCCAAAATCTCCCGACAGGGGGACTAGATACGCAGTATTTT. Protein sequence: CASSQNLPTGGLDTQYF.

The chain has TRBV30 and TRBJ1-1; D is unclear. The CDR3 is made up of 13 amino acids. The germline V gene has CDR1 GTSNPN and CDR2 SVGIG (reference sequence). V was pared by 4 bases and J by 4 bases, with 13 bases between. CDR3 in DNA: TGTGCCTGGACGGGAGGGTTGGGCACTGAAGCTTTCTTT. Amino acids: CAWTGGLGTEAFF.

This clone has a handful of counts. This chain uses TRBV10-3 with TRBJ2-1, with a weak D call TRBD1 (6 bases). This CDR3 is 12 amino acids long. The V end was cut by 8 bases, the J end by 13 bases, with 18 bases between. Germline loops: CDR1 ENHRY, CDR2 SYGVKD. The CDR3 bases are TGTGCCATCGAGGACCCTCCAGGGGTCCAGTTCTTC. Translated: CAIEDPPGVQFF.

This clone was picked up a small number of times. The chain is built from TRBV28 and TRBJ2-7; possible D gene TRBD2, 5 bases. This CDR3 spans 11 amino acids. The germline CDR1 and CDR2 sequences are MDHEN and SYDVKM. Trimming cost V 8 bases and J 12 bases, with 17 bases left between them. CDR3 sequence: CASGSAPAGYF. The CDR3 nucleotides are TGTGCCAGCGGCTCGGCTCCTGCGGGGTACTTC. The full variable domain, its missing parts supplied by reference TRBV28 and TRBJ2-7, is DVKVTQSSRYLVKRTGEKVFLECVQDMDHENMFWYRQDPGLGLRLIYFSYDVKMKEKGDIPEGYSVSREKKERFSLILESASTNQTSMYLCASGSAPAGYFGPGTRLTVT.

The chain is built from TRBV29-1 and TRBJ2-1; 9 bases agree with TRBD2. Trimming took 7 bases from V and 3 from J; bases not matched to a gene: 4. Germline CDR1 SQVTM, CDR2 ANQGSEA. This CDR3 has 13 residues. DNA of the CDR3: TGCAGCGCTGGGACTAGCAGCTACAATGAGCAGTTCTTC. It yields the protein CSAGTSSYNEQFF.

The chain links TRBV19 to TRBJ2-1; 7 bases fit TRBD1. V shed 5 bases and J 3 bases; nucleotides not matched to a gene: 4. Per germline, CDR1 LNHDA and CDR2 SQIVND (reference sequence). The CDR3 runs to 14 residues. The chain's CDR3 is CASSPGTDYNEQFF. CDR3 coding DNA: TGTGCCAGTAGTCCCGGGACAGACTACAATGAGCAGTTCTTC.

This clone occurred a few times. The CDR3 sequence is CSAAGGGELFF. CDR3 nucleotide sequence: TGCAGTGCTGCCGGTGGCGGGGAGCTGTTTTTT. The chain is built from TRBV20-1 and TRBJ2-2; no clear D gene. The CDR3 runs to 11 residues. Trimming shortened V by 5 bases and J by 7 bases, and 8 bases separated the two germline ends. The germline V gene encodes CDR1 DFQATT and CDR2 SNEGSKA (reference sequence).

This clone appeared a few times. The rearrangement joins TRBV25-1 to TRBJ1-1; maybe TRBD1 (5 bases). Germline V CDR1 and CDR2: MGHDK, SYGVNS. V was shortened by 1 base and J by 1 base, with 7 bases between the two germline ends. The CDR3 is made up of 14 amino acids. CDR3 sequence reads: CASSELGGNTEAFF. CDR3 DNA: TGTGCCAGCAGTGAATTGGGGGGGAACACTGAAGCTTTCTTT.

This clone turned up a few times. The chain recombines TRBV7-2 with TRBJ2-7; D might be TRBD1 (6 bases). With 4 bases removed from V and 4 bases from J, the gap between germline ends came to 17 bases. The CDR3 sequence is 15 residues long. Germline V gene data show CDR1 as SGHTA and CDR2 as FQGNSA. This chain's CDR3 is CASSSNTGLTYEQYF. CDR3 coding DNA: TGTGCCAGCAGCTCAAATACAGGGTTGACTTACGAGCAGTACTTC. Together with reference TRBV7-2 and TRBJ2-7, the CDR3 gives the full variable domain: GAGVSQSPSNKVTEKGKDVELRCDPISGHTALYWYRQSLGQGLEFLIYFQGNSAPDKSGLPSDRFSAERTGGSVSTLTIQRTQQEDSAVYLCASSSNTGLTYEQYFGPGTRLTVT.

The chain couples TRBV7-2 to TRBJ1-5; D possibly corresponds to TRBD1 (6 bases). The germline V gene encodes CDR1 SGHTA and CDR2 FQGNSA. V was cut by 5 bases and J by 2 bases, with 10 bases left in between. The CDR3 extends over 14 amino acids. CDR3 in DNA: TGTGCCAGCAGCCAGGGACACCGCAATCAGCCCCAGCATTTT. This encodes CASSQGHRNQPQHF.

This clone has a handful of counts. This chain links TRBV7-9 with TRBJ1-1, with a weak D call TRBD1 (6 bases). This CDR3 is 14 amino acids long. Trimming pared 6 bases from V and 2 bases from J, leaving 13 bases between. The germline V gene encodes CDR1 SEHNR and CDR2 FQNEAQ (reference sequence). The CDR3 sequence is CASRLGASNTEAFF. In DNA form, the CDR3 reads TGTGCCAGCAGGTTGGGGGCGAGTAACACTGAAGCTTTCTTT.

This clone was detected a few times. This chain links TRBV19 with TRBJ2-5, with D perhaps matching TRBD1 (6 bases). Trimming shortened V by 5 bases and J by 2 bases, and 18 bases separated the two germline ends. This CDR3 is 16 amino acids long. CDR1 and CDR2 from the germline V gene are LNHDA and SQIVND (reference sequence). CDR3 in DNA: TGTGCCAGTAGTCGACGGACAGCGCTTGTTCAAGAGACCCAGTACTTC. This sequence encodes CASSRRTALVQETQYF.

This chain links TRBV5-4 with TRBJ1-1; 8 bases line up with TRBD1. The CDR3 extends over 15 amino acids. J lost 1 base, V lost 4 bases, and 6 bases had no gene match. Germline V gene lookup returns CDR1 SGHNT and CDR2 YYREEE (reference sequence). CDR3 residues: CASSDQGAWNTEAFF. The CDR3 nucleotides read TGTGCCAGCAGCGATCAGGGGGCCTGGAACACTGAAGCTTTCTTT.

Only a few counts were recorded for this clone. CDR3 region: CASSLRGGETQYF. The CDR3 DNA reads TGCGCCAGCAGCCTCAGGGGCGGGGAGACCCAGTACTTC. The chain has TRBV5-1 and TRBJ2-5, with D tentatively TRBD1 (6 bases). The germline CDR1 and CDR2 sequences are SGHRS and YFSETQ. This CDR3 is built from 13 residues. Trimming left V 4 bases short and J 5 bases short, with 12 bases between.

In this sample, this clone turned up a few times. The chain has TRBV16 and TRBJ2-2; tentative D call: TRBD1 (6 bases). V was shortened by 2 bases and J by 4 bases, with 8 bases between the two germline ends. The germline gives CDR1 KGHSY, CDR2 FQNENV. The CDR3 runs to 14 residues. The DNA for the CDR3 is TGTGCCAGCAGCCAAATACAGGGCACCGGGGAGCTGTTTTTT. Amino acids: CASSQIQGTGELFF.

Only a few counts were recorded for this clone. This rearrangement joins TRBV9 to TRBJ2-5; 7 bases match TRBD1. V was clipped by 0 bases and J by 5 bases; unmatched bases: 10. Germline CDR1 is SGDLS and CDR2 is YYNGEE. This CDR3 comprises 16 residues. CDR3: CASSVGVGGMGETQYF. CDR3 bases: TGTGCCAGCAGCGTAGGGGTAGGGGGCATGGGTGAGACCCAGTACTTC.

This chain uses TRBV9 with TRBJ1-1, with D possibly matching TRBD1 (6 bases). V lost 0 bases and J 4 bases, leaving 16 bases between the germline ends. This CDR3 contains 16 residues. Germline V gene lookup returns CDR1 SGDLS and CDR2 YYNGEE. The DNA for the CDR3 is TGTGCCAGCAGCGTAGCCCCAGACAGGTCCGGCACTGAAGCTTTCTTT. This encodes CASSVAPDRSGTEAFF.

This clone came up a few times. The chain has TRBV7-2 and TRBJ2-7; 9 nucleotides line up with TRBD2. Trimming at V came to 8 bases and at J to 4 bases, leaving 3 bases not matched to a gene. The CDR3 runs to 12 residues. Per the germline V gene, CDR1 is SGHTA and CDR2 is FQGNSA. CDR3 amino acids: CASAGGVYEQYF. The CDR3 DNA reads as TGTGCCAGCGCGGGGGGGGTGTACGAGCAGTACTTC.

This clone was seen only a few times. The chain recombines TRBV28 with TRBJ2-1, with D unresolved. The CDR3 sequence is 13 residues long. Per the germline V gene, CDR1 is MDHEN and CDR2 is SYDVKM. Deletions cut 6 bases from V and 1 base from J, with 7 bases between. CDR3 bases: TGTGCCAGCAGGGCGGTATCCTACAATGAGCAGTTCTTC. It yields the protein CASRAVSYNEQFF.

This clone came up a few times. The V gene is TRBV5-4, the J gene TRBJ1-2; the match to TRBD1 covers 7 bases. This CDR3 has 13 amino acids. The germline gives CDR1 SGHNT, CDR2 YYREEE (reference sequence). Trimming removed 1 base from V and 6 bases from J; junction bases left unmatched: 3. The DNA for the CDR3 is TGTGCCAGCAGCTTGAACAGGGGAGATGGCTACACCTTC. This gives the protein CASSLNRGDGYTF.

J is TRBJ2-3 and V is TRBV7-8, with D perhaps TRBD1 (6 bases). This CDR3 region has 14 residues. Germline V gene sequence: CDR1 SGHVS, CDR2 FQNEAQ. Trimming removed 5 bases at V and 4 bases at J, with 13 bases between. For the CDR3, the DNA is TGTGCCAGCAGCGAGCAGGGGTTCGCAGATACGCAGTATTTT. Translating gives CASSEQGFADTQYF.

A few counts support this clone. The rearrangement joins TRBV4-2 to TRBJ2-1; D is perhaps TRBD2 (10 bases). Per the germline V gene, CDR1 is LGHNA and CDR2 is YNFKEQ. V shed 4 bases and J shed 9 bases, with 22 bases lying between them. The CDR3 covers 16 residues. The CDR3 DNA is TGTGCCAGCAGCCTGGGACAGGGCCCTAGCGGGGGTGAGCAGTTCTTC. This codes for CASSLGQGPSGGEQFF.

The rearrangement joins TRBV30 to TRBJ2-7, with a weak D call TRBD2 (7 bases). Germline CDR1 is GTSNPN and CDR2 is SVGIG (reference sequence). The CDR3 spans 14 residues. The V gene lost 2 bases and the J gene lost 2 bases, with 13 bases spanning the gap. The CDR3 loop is CAWSRGGSPYEQYF. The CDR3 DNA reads TGTGCCTGGAGTAGGGGGGGTTCGCCCTACGAGCAGTACTTC.

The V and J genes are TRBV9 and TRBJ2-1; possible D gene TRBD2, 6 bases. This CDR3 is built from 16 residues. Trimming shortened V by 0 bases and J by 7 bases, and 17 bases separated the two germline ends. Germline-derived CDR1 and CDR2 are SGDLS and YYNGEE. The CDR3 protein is CASSVAYTGTPNEQFF. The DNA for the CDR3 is TGTGCCAGCAGCGTAGCCTATACCGGGACTCCAAATGAGCAGTTCTTC.

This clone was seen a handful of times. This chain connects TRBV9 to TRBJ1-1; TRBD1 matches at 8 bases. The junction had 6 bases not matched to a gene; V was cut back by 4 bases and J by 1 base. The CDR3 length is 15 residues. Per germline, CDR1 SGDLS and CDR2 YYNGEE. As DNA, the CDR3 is TGTGCCAGCAGCTCACCCGGGACAGGGAACACTGAAGCTTTCTTT. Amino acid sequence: CASSSPGTGNTEAFF.